This T cell receptor (beta chain) came from a study of blood T cell repertoires in COVID-19. Study background: Samples of COVID-19 (acute and convalescent) were obtained from the United States, Italy and Spain. Sources were T cells, B-cell-depleted T cells, or PBMCs; the material itself was cDNA or gDNA.

The length of the CDR3 is 16 residues. Trimming removed 7 bases at V and 9 bases at J, with 25 bases between. CDR1 and CDR2 (germline): SGHAT, FQNNGV. Here immunoSEQ multiplex PCR was the method, and the copy in TCRdb shows in-frame clones only, minus some. Of about 140,000 clones listed, about 79% were seen once; the top ten hold roughly a tenth. Material for sequencing was peripheral blood. The receptor was derived from a man aged 55 to 70 with active or convalescent COVID-19. The chain couples TRBV11-2 to TRBJ2-1; D is possibly TRBD2 (6 bases). This chain's CDR3 is CASTPLRGKVGVEQFF. DNA of the CDR3: TGTGCCAGCACCCCTCTTCGCGGGAAGGTGGGCGTTGAGCAGTTCTTC.